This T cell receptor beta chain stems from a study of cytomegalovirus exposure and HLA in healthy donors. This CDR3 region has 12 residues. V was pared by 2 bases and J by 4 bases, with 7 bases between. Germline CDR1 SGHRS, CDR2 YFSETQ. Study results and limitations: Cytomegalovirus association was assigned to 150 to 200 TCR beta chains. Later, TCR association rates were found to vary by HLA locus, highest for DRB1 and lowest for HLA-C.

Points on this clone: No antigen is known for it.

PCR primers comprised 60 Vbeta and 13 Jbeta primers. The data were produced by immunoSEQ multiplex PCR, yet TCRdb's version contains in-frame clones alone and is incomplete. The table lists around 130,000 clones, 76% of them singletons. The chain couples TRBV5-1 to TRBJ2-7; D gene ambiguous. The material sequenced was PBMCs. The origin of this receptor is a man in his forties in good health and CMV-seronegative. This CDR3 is CASSFQMYEQYF. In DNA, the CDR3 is TGCGCCAGCAGCTTTCAAATGTACGAGCAGTACTTC. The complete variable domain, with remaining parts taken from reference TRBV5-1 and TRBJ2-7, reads KAGVTQTPRYLIKTRGQQVTLSCSPISGHRSVSWYQQTPGQGLQFLFEYFSETQRNKGNFPGRFSGRQFSNSRSEMNVSTLELGDSALYLCASSFQMYEQYFGPGTRLTVT.